This TCR beta chain is from a study of blood T cell repertoires in COVID-19. On the study more broadly: Samples of COVID-19 (acute and convalescent) were obtained from the United States, Italy and Spain. Nucleic acid was either cDNA or gDNA, and it came from T cells, B-cell-depleted T cells, or PBMCs.

The authors' processing: The assay estimated nucleated cells by amplifying reference gene primers. This table comes from immunoSEQ multiplex PCR, and its TCRdb copy is limited to in-frame clones, with some not included. For V, J and clone size, that table is used; D and trimming come from the DNA. The top ten hold 8% of the sample, which has roughly 24,000 clones, 85% to 95% seen once. Input material: peripheral blood. The TCR originated in a human donor in a cohort sampled during active COVID-19.

CDR3 nucleotides: TGTGCCAGCAGCAAGGGGACAGACCATGGGCCACCCCTCCACTTT. Its protein is CASSKGTDHGPPLHF. The chain recombines TRBV2 with TRBJ1-6; 7 bases fit TRBD1. The CDR3 consists of 15 residues. The junction had 13 bases not matched to a gene; V was cut back by 6 bases and J by 11 bases. The V gene's germline CDR1 is SNHLY and CDR2 FYNNEI. The complete variable domain, with remaining parts taken from reference TRBV2 and TRBJ1-6, reads EPEVTQTPSHQVTQMGQEVILRCVPISNHLYFYWYRQILGQKVEFLVSFYNNEISEKSEIFDDQFSVERPDGSNFTLKIRSTKLEDSAMYFCASSKGTDHGPPLHFGNGTRLTVT.